This T cell receptor (beta chain) was found in a study of PD-1 blockade in classical Hodgkin lymphoma. Study overall: Patients were treated with nivolumab at 3 mg/kg, and this was given intravenously every 2 weeks. Study-wide results and caveats: Differences between repertoires have undefined causes, possibly disease activity or prior therapy.

The table came from immunoSEQ multiplex PCR; TCRdb's copy has only in-frame clones and leaves some out. The table has about 18,000 clones, approximately 87% seen once. The time point is: cycle 4 day 1 (C4D1), after five to seven weeks of nivolumab. All trial patients relapsed after autologous stem cell transplantation. CD4+ T cells were purified from thawed PBMCs by negative selection. Complete response, partial response or progressive disease constituted the best response categories observed. Germline V CDR1 and CDR2: SGHNT, YYREEE (reference sequence). V was clipped by 3 bases and J by 3 bases; unmatched bases: 4. The CDR3 loop spans 14 amino acids. In regard to this clone: Its antigen is unknown.

The TCR originated in a human donor with classical Hodgkin lymphoma. Sequencing was performed on CD4+ T cells from blood, taken before the fourth cycle of nivolumab. The chain joins TRBV5-4 to TRBJ2-7; TRBD1 matches at 9 bases. The CDR3 is CASSSPGQGYEQYF. The DNA for the CDR3 is TGTGCCAGCAGCTCCCCGGGACAGGGCTACGAGCAGTACTTC.